This TCR beta chain was captured by sequencing in a study of a mutant IDH1 vaccine in newly diagnosed glioma. The wider study: Treated patients showed a male proportion of around 62%, a female proportion of around 40%, and a mean age of about 44 years. Patients' prior therapy spanned radiotherapy, temozolomide, or both; most underwent both. Study-level findings and limits: Pseudoprogression appeared unlinked to shifts in leading peripheral T cell clonotypes.

Time point here: baseline, week 1 (first vaccination visit). Specified treatment: pre-vaccination baseline after standard-of-care therapy. Tumors from donors were new WHO grade 3 or 4 IDH1-mutant astrocytomas with ATRX loss. Sequencing was performed with immunoSEQ multiplex PCR; in TCRdb, only in-frame clones are kept and a portion is missing. The sample records approximately 36,000 clones, around 82% being singletons. The CDR3 has 17 residues. Trimming took 0 bases from V and 3 from J, leaving 16 bases between them. Germline V gives CDR1 SGHRS, CDR2 YFSETQ. Turning to this clone: Its antigen is still unknown.

The specimen was PBMCs, collected from a glioma patient treated with radiotherapy, temozolomide or both. This TCR derives from a man aged 40-49 years with glioma. Some clones in this sample may be carry-over from other donors' samples. The V and J genes are TRBV5-1 and TRBJ1-3; D unclear. CDR3 sequence: CASSLGSVLGGGNTIYF. The CDR3 nucleotides are TGCGCCAGCAGCTTGGGCTCTGTGCTTGGAGGTGGAAACACCATATATTTT.